This TCR beta chain stems from a study of T cell responses to AZD1222 COVID-19 vaccine. General study results and limits: Elevations in Spike-specific TCR breadth and depth followed administration of two AZD1222 doses. Repertoire sampling was restricted to post-peak T cell response timepoints. Donors skewed white British and female; clonal diversity was possibly underestimated.

The CDR3 consists of 16 residues. Germline V gene lookup returns CDR1 ENHRY and CDR2 SYGVKD. Deletions cut 4 bases from V and 1 base from J, with 16 bases between. Of note for this clone: Its antigen is not identified.

The repertoire was sequenced with immunoSEQ multiplex PCR; TCRdb's copy has only in-frame clones and lacks some. The sample has roughly 150,000 clones; over 85% are singletons. This chain joins TRBV10-3 and TRBJ1-1; D call uncertain. This TCR was recovered from an adult in good health. The specimen comprised peripheral blood, sampled on day 0 of AZD1222 vaccination. The CDR3 loop reads CAISAALPRGNTEAFF. CDR3 DNA sequence: TGTGCCATCAGTGCCGCCCTACCCCGAGGGAACACTGAAGCTTTCTTT.